The 14 T cell receptor beta chains below come from one sample, sequenced in a study of Ad26.COV2.S vaccination and SARS-CoV-2 variants. Indicated treatment: approximately 18 received Ad26.COV2.S at low or high dose, single or two shots; roughly five received placebo; per-sample allocation not given. The samples date from day 63 after the first vaccine or placebo injection. TCRdb keeps only in-frame clones here, not all; method: immunoSEQ multiplex PCR. Here the sample spans approximately 420,000 clones, about 85% being singletons. The material sequenced was peripheral blood, taken in a trial of Ad26.COV2.S vaccine versus placebo. These receptors were collected from a person between 18 and 65 years old who received the Ad26.COV2.S COVID-19 vaccine or a placebo.

The V and J genes are TRBV7-8 and TRBJ1-2; D is ambiguous. V was pared by 5 bases and J by 5 bases, with 12 bases between. This CDR3 has 13 amino acids. The V gene's germline CDR1 is SGHVS and CDR2 FQNEAQ. CDR3 loop: CASSPRLGYGYTF. CDR3 nucleotides: TGTGCCAGCAGCCCTCGGTTGGGGTATGGCTACACCTTC.

This chain uses TRBV6-5 with TRBJ1-3; D perhaps matches TRBD1 (5 bases). Per germline, CDR1 MNHEY and CDR2 SVGAGI. V lost 5 bases, J lost 1 base, and 9 bases lay in between. There are 14 residues in the CDR3. The CDR3 DNA is TGTGCCAGCAGTATTGACAGTTCTGGAAACACCATATATTTT. This gives the protein CASSIDSSGNTIYF.

This clone was counted a single time. The CDR3 DNA follows: TGTGCCAGTAGTCCCGACAGGTACAATCAGCCCCAGCATTTT. This sequence encodes CASSPDRYNQPQHF. The rearrangement uses TRBV19 and TRBJ1-5; D is perhaps TRBD1 (6 bases). Germline CDR1 is LNHDA and CDR2 is SQIVND (reference sequence). Trimming left V 5 bases short and J 3 bases short, with 11 bases between. CDR3 length: 14 amino acids.

The CDR3 loop is CASSGRTGGLETQYF. In nucleotides, the CDR3 is TGTGCCAGCAGCGGCCGGACAGGGGGCTTGGAGACCCAGTACTTC. The V call is TRBV7-9, the J call TRBJ2-5; TRBD1 matches at 11 bases. This CDR3 is 15 amino acids long. V lost 5 bases and J lost 5; bases outside the gene matches: 7. Germline V gene lookup returns CDR1 SEHNR and CDR2 FQNEAQ (reference sequence).

The chain is built from TRBV11-1 and TRBJ2-3, with D hard to call. V shed 4 bases and J shed 2 bases, with 10 bases lying between them. The CDR3 runs 14 residues. Germline lookup yields CDR1 SGHAT and CDR2 FQDESV (reference sequence). The CDR3 is CASSSTDNTDTQYF. The CDR3 coding sequence is TGTGCCAGCAGCTCCACCGATAACACAGATACGCAGTATTTT.

CDR3 sequence reads: CSVEDGDSLYGYTF. The CDR3 DNA reads TGCAGCGTTGAAGATGGGGACAGCCTCTATGGCTACACCTTC. The chain uses TRBV29-1 and TRBJ1-2; 7 nucleotides agree with TRBD1. The CDR3 is 14 amino acids. The germline V gene has CDR1 SQVTM and CDR2 ANQGSEA. V trimming: 0 bases; J trimming: 4 bases; junction bases outside the gene matches: 5.

The gene calls are TRBV30 and TRBJ1-4; no clear D. This CDR3 has 18 residues. Germline CDR1 GTSNPN, CDR2 SVGIG (reference sequence). V was trimmed by 0 bases and J by 6 bases, leaving 23 bases between them. The CDR3 loop is CAWSVFPPMRRRDEKLFF. The DNA for the CDR3 is TGTGCCTGGAGTGTATTCCCCCCAATGAGGAGAAGAGATGAAAAACTGTTTTTT. Using reference TRBV30 and TRBJ1-4 for the parts outside the CDR3, the full variable domain is SQTIHQWPATLVQPVGSPLSLECTVEGTSNPNLYWYRQAAGRGLQLLFYSVGIGQISSEVPQNLSASRPQDRQFILSSKKLLLSDSGFYLCAWSVFPPMRRRDEKLFFGSGTQLSVL.

The rearrangement links TRBV2 to TRBJ1-6; D possibly corresponds to TRBD1 (5 bases). Germline V gene data show CDR1 as SNHLY and CDR2 as FYNNEI. The CDR3 totals 15 residues. V dropped 6 bases and J dropped 10 bases, with 19 bases sitting between them. The CDR3 is CASRPPPGRGSPLHF. CDR3 coding DNA: TGTGCCAGCAGACCTCCTCCCGGTAGGGGATCACCCCTCCACTTT.

This clone was recorded once. This chain links TRBV5-1 with TRBJ2-7; 8 bases fit TRBD1. Germline CDR1 and CDR2: SGHRS and YFSETQ. V trimming: 0 bases; J trimming: 0 bases; junction bases outside the gene matches: 5. This CDR3 region has 16 residues. CDR3 in DNA: TGCGCCAGCAGCTTGGACGGGACAGGCATCTCCTACGAGCAGTACTTC. Translation gives CASSLDGTGISYEQYF.

As regards this clone: Germline is not matched at one junction end, which may reflect a read error. The chain combines TRBV7-7 with TRBJ2-2; D unresolved. This CDR3 spans 15 amino acids. The germline V gene has CDR1 SSHAT and CDR2 FNYEAQ (reference sequence). In nucleotides, the CDR3 is TGTGCTAGCAGCCAAGCCGAGTTGGGGATCGGGGAGCTGTTTTTT. It is translated as CASSQAELGIGELFF. Together with reference TRBV7-7 and TRBJ2-2, the CDR3 gives the full variable domain: GAGVSQSPRYKVTKRGQDVTLRCDPISSHATLYWYQQALGQGPEFLTYFNYEAQPDKSGLPSDRFSAERPEGSISTLTIQRTEQRDSAMYRCASSQAELGIGELFFGEGSRLTVL.

This rearrangement joins TRBV6-5 to TRBJ1-3; 8 positions agree with TRBD1. V shed 6 bases and J 4 bases; nucleotides not matched to a gene: 5. Germline V gene data show CDR1 as MNHEY and CDR2 as SVGAGI. This CDR3 has 14 amino acids. Here the CDR3 DNA reads TGTGCCAGCAGGTCAGGGGGCGCGGGAAACACCATATATTTT. Its protein product is CASRSGGAGNTIYF.

This chain links TRBV2 with TRBJ1-4; 10 positions agree with TRBD1. This CDR3 has 15 amino acids. The germline gives CDR1 SNHLY, CDR2 FYNNEI. Trimming removed 3 bases from V and 7 bases from J; junction bases left unmatched: 5. In nucleotides, the CDR3 is TGTGCCAGCAGTGATGGAGGGACAGGGGTTGAAAAACTGTTTTTT. Encoded protein: CASSDGGTGVEKLFF.

Here the CDR3 reads CAWSPSGTGNSPLHF. For the CDR3, the DNA is TGTGCCTGGAGTCCCTCCGGGACAGGGAACTCACCCCTCCACTTT. This chain connects TRBV30 to TRBJ1-6, with 9 bases lining up with TRBD1. This CDR3 is built from 15 residues. Trimming removed 2 bases from V and 10 bases from J; junction bases left unmatched: 9. Looked up from germline, CDR1 is GTSNPN and CDR2 is SVGIG (reference sequence).

A few counts support this clone. The genes are TRBV5-6 and TRBJ1-4; TRBD1 might be the D (5 bases). Germline CDR1 SGHDT, CDR2 YYEEEE. The V end was cut by 2 bases, the J end by 4 bases, with 24 bases between. This CDR3 has 19 amino acids. The CDR3 nucleotides read TGTGCCAGCAGCTTCCGGTTCGCGAGGGGCGGCCCAGTTAATGAAAAACTGTTTTTT. It codes for CASSFRFARGGPVNEKLFF.